The rows below give T cell receptor beta chains drawn from one sample of a study of blood T cell repertoires in COVID-19. The protocol was immunoSEQ multiplex PCR, while the TCRdb copy is restricted to in-frame clones and leaves out a portion. The table records 110,000 to 150,000 clones, roughly 80% of them present only once. The sample comprised peripheral blood. The receptors stem from a man aged 45 to 65 with active or convalescent COVID-19. CDR3s include the opening cysteine and the closing phenylalanine or tryptophan. Each record gives: J gene, V gene, CDR3 protein.

J: TRBJ2-7; V: TRBV21-1; CDR3: CASSTSGTGFIYEQYF
J: TRBJ2-2; V: TRBV27; CDR3: CASSYNRGLTGELFF
J: TRBJ2-1; V: TRBV15; CDR3: CATSRVGGRAYNEQFF
J: TRBJ1-1; V: TRBV4-2; CDR3: CASSHADRDTEAFF
J: TRBJ2-7; V: TRBV15; CDR3: CATSRDRGGVQYF
J: TRBJ1-1; V: TRBV5-6; CDR3: CASSLGGRTEAFF
J: TRBJ1-2; V: TRBV10-3; CDR3: CAISGGTGDGYTF
J: TRBJ2-7; V: TRBV4-1; CDR3: CASRKGAGDEQYF
J: TRBJ2-1; V: TRBV19; CDR3: CASSTPENTGGMMGRYNEQFF
J: TRBJ2-3; V: TRBV2; CDR3: CASSGLGTRSDTQYF
J: TRBJ2-1; V: TRBV6-4; CDR3: CASSDRAGGPVEQFF
J: TRBJ1-3; V: TRBV11-3; CDR3: CASSRNGGTIYF
J: TRBJ2-1; V: TRBV5-1; CDR3: CASSFGSGRAPEQFF
J: TRBJ1-5; V: TRBV28; CDR3: CASSSYSNQPQHF
J: TRBJ1-6; V: TRBV30; CDR3: CAWSETGLFSPLHF
J: TRBJ1-4; V: TRBV27; CDR3: CASRLTGNNEKLFF
J: TRBJ2-7; V: TRBV11-2; CDR3: CASSLGQGAFEQYF
J: TRBJ1-4; V: TRBV4-1; CDR3: CASSLGQGANEKLFF
J: TRBJ1-2; V: TRBV27; CDR3: CASSLTGVWGYTF
J: TRBJ2-7; V: TRBV7-6; CDR3: CASSLTGGGEYYEQYF
J: TRBJ1-4; V: TRBV7-9; CDR3: CASSPGDRVEEKLFF
J: TRBJ2-7; V: TRBV7-9; CDR3: CASSLPIGQGVLYEQYF
J: TRBJ1-5; V: TRBV4-1; CDR3: CASSQFRDKNQPQHF
J: TRBJ2-3; V: TRBV30; CDR3: CAWSGTSGLRHTQYF
J: TRBJ2-1; V: TRBV28; CDR3: CASSLNSGAGNEQFF
J: TRBJ2-1; V: TRBV9; CDR3: CASSVERGPGQGWTSSYNEQFF
J: TRBJ1-6; V: TRBV10-1; CDR3: CASSDRGNSPLHF
J: TRBJ1-4; V: TRBV30; CDR3: CAWRENEKLFF
J: TRBJ1-1; V: TRBV19; CDR3: CASSATGQGPVAEAFF
J: TRBJ2-1; V: TRBV10-3; CDR3: CAISGGGSNNEQFF
J: TRBJ2-5; V: TRBV19; CDR3: CASRAGVRETQYF